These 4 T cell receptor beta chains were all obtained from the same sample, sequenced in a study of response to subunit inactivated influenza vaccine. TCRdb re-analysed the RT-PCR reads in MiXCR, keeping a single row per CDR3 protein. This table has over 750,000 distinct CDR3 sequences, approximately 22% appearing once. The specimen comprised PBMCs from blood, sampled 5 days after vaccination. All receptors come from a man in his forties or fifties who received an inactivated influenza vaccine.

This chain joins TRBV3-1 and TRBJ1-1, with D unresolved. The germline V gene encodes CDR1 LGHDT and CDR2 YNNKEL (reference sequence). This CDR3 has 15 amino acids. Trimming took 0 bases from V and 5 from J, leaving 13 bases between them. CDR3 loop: CASSQDGRLGTEAFF. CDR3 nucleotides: TGTGCCAGCAGCCAAGACGGCAGGCTGGGTACTGAAGCTTTCTTT.

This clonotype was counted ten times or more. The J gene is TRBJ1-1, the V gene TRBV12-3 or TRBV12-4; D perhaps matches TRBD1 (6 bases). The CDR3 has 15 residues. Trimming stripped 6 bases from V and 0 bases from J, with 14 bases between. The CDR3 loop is CASSPPGHLNTEAFF. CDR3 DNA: TGTGCCAGCAGCCCCCCGGGACACCTGAACACTGAAGCTTTCTTT.

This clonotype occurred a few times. Here the CDR3 reads CASSPQWRGDTQYF. The CDR3 DNA reads as TGTGCCAGCTCACCACAGTGGCGGGGGGATACGCAGTATTTT. The J gene is TRBJ2-3, the V gene TRBV18; 7 bases line up with TRBD2. Losses at the gene ends were 1 base for V and 6 bases for J; bases not matched to a gene: 4. This CDR3 spans 14 amino acids. In germline, CDR1 is KGHSH, CDR2 LQKENI.

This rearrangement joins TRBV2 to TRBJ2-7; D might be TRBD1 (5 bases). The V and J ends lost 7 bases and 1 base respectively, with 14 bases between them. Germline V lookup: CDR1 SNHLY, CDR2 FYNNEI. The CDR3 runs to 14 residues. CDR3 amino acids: CASTRQIASYEQYF. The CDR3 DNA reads TGTGCCAGCACCAGACAGATCGCTTCCTACGAGCAGTACTTC.